These 8 T cell receptor beta chains share one sample of origin, sequenced in a study of T cell responses to AZD1222 COVID-19 vaccine (dated by TCRdb to the early 2020s). What this sample's time point label stands for: baseline before first vaccination. Library preparation was by the immunoSEQ multiplex PCR assay. As stored in TCRdb, this immuneACCESS dataset retains in-frame rearrangements with V and J assigned. A fraction of the clones does not appear; measured against another copy, unresolved V genes explain less than half of the discrepancy, and the remainder lacks a known reason. The sample table holds roughly 130,000 clones, of which approximately 94% were seen once. In total, the top ten clones hold around 6.6% of the sample. Sequencing was performed on peripheral blood, taken on day 0 of AZD1222 vaccination. These receptor sequences come from an adult in good health.

The DNA for the CDR3 is TGTGCCTGGAGTGTACAGGATAATGAAAAACTGTTTTTT. Translating it yields CAWSVQDNEKLFF. This chain links TRBV30 with TRBJ1-4, with TRBD1 as a possible D gene (5 bases). The germline CDR1 and CDR2 sequences are GTSNPN and SVGIG (reference sequence). The CDR3 length is 13 residues. The V and J ends lost 0 bases and 4 bases respectively, with 6 bases between them.

The CDR3 DNA reads TGTGCCTGGAGTTTAGTCGCTAACACTGAAGCTTTCTTT. Protein product: CAWSLVANTEAFF. This chain links TRBV30 with TRBJ1-1, with unresolved D. Germline V gene data show CDR1 as GTSNPN and CDR2 as SVGIG (reference sequence). Trimming left V 2 bases short and J 2 bases short, with 9 bases between. The CDR3 covers 13 residues.

The chain employs TRBV20-1 and TRBJ1-2; 9 nucleotides agree with TRBD1. The CDR3 contains 11 residues. The germline V gene has CDR1 DFQATT and CDR2 SNEGSKA (reference sequence). The CDR3 region is CRSGQGYGYTF. DNA for the CDR3: TGCAGGTCGGGACAGGGCTATGGCTACACCTTC.

The V gene is TRBV12-1, the J gene TRBJ2-1; no DNA check was done on the table's D call, TRBD2. TRBV12-1 is flagged as a pseudogene. The length of the CDR3 is 18 residues. For the CDR3, the DNA is TGTGCCAGCAGCCTTTCGGGGGGGCGCGGGGGTCGCTACAATGAGCAGTTCTTC. Its protein is CASSLSGGRGGRYNEQFF.

The J gene is TRBJ1-5, the V gene TRBV4-1, with 7 positions matching TRBD1. The CDR3 sequence is 15 residues long. After removal of 7 bases from V and 5 bases from J, the junction contained 11 bases not matched to a gene. The V gene's germline CDR1 is MGHRA and CDR2 YSYEKL. The CDR3 loop reads CASNREQGTDQPQHF. As DNA, the CDR3 is TGCGCCAGCAACCGAGAACAGGGGACAGATCAGCCCCAGCATTTT.

V usage is TRBV18 and J usage is TRBJ2-2; perhaps TRBD1 as D (6 bases). Trimming stripped 0 bases from V and 2 bases from J, with 13 bases between. Germline CDR1 reads KGHSH; CDR2 reads LQKENI. This CDR3 has 17 residues. This CDR3 reads CASSPPSRGGNTGELFF. The CDR3 DNA reads as TGTGCCAGCTCACCACCGAGTCGAGGGGGTAACACCGGGGAGCTGTTTTTT.

The CDR3: CATSRSGEDRFLEQYF. The CDR3 DNA reads TGTGCCACCAGCAGATCCGGCGAGGACCGCTTCCTGGAGCAGTACTTC. The chain recombines TRBV15 with TRBJ2-7; unclear D gene. V lost 2 bases and J 7 bases, leaving 21 bases between the germline ends. The CDR3 totals 16 residues. The V gene's germline CDR1 is LNHNV and CDR2 YYDKDF (reference sequence).

The chain employs TRBV7-2 and TRBJ1-5, with D perhaps TRBD1 (5 bases). V was pared by 6 bases and J by 3 bases, with 18 bases between. Germline V gives CDR1 SGHTA, CDR2 FQGNSA. The CDR3 has 16 residues. DNA for the CDR3: TGTGCCAGCAGGCCCAGTGGAGGGGCCTACAATCAGCCCCAGCATTTT. Its translation: CASRPSGGAYNQPQHF. The whole variable domain, remainder taken from reference TRBV7-2 and TRBJ1-5, is GAGVSQSPSNKVTEKGKDVELRCDPISGHTALYWYRQSLGQGLEFLIYFQGNSAPDKSGLPSDRFSAERTGGSVSTLTIQRTQQEDSAVYLCASRPSGGAYNQPQHFGDGTRLSIL.